One and the same sample provided the 29 T cell receptor beta chains below, sequenced in a study of T-cell memory formation after mild COVID-19. TCRdb re-called the 5' RACE reads through MiXCR, storing one row per CDR3 protein. The sample carries under 300,000 distinct CDR3 sequences, about 17% recorded once. Input material: PBMCs or a T cell subset sorted from them (not recorded which). The receptors were gathered from a young man who had mild COVID-19 (a few samples of this study predate the infection). Cell type and time point are not known.

This sequence joins TRBV6-2 or TRBV6-3 and TRBJ2-7; D call uncertain. Between the trimmed V and J ends, which lost 4 bases and 2 bases, there was a span of 18 bases. The length of the CDR3 is 16 residues. The V gene's germline CDR1 is MNHEY and CDR2 SVGEGT. CDR3 sequence (DNA): TGTGCCAGCAGTTTTCACTACGGCAGGCCCGCCTACGAGCAGTACTTC. Translation: CASSFHYGRPAYEQYF.

The J gene is TRBJ2-1, the V gene TRBV6-5; D is tentatively TRBD1 or TRBD2 (5 bases each). CDR3 length: 15 amino acids. V shed 5 bases and J shed 7 bases, with 18 bases lying between them. CDR1 is MNHEY, CDR2 SVGAGI, per germline. In DNA form, the CDR3 reads TGTGCCAGCAGTGCCCCCGGGACGGGTAGGAATGAGCAGTTCTTC. It is translated as CASSAPGTGRNEQFF.

This clonotype was recorded at least ten times. This rearrangement joins TRBV12-3 or TRBV12-4 to TRBJ2-5; D unresolved. Trimming removed 6 bases from V and 2 bases from J, with 16 bases in between. This CDR3 is built from 15 residues. CDR3 sequence reads: CASSNWGGWQETQYF. The CDR3 DNA reads as TGTGCCAGCAGCAACTGGGGTGGTTGGCAAGAGACCCAGTACTTC.

The V call is TRBV19, the J call TRBJ1-1, with D uncertain. Trimming left V 2 bases short and J 5 bases short, with 3 bases between. The CDR3 is 11 residues long. Germline V CDR1 and CDR2: LNHDA, SQIVND (reference sequence). Written as DNA, the CDR3 is TGTGCCAGTAGTATATGGACTGAAGCTTTCTTT. It translates to CASSIWTEAFF. The full variable domain, completed using reference TRBV19 and TRBJ1-1, is DGGITQSPKYLFRKEGQNVTLSCEQNLNHDAMYWYRQDPGQGLRLIYYSQIVNDFQKGDIAEGYSVSREKKESFPLTVTSAQKNPTAFYLCASSIWTEAFFGQGTRLTVV.

This clonotype has at least ten counts. Written as DNA, the CDR3 is TGCAGCGCTTTTAGGGACCCAGCCAAAAACATTCAGTACTTC. Protein: CSAFRDPAKNIQYF. This chain joins TRBV29-1 and TRBJ2-4, with D perhaps TRBD1 or TRBD2 (5 bases each). Trimming removed 7 bases at V and 0 bases at J, with 13 bases between. The length of the CDR3 is 14 residues. Germline values: CDR1 SQVTM, CDR2 ANQGSEA.

This chain connects TRBV9 to TRBJ2-1, with TRBD1 identical over 8 bases. After removal of 1 base from V and 4 bases from J, the junction contained 4 bases not matched to a gene. This CDR3 has 15 residues. The germline gives CDR1 SGDLS, CDR2 YYNGEE. The CDR3 sequence is CASSVQGAGYNEQFF. As DNA, the CDR3 is TGTGCCAGCAGCGTACAGGGGGCAGGTTACAATGAGCAGTTCTTC.

The chain has TRBV5-1 and TRBJ2-7; 8 bases are shared with TRBD1. Germline CDR1 is SGHRS and CDR2 is YFSETQ. V gave up 5 bases and J gave up 7 bases; unmatched junction bases: 11. There are 14 residues in the CDR3. DNA for the CDR3: TGCGCCAGCAGTCCCAACGGACAGGGTGAAGAGCAGTACGTC. Translated, it gives CASSPNGQGEEQYV.

This clonotype has a count of ten or more. The CDR3 DNA reads TGCGCCAGCAGCACGGGACAGCCGAACACTGAAGCTTTCTTT. This gives the protein CASSTGQPNTEAFF. The J gene is TRBJ1-1, the V gene TRBV5-1; 7 bases match TRBD1. The junction had 4 bases not matched to a gene; V was cut back by 4 bases and J by 1 base. In germline, CDR1 is SGHRS, CDR2 YFSETQ. The CDR3 has 14 residues. The full variable domain, rest sourced from reference TRBV5-1 and TRBJ1-1, is KAGVTQTPRYLIKTRGQQVTLSCSPISGHRSVSWYQQTPGQGLQFLFEYFSETQRNKGNFPGRFSGRQFSNSRSEMNVSTLELGDSALYLCASSTGQPNTEAFFGQGTRLTVV.

This clonotype was observed a few times. The V call is TRBV12-3 or TRBV12-4, the J call TRBJ2-7; unclear D gene. Deletions cut 4 bases from V and 2 bases from J, with 9 bases between. This CDR3 has 13 amino acids. CDR3 sequence reads: CASSSRQTYEQYF. The CDR3 region has the DNA TGTGCCAGCAGTTCACGGCAAACCTACGAGCAGTACTTC.

This clonotype was detected only a few times. The rearrangement uses TRBV6-4 and TRBJ2-1; D is perhaps TRBD1 or TRBD2 (5 bases each). V was shortened by 1 base and J by 6 bases, with 13 bases between the two germline ends. The CDR3 totals 15 residues. CDR1 MRHNA and CDR2 SNTAGT come from the germline V gene. The chain's CDR3 is CASSDWGTDFNEQFF. Here the CDR3 DNA reads TGTGCCAGCAGTGACTGGGGGACGGACTTCAATGAGCAGTTCTTC.

This chain uses TRBV6-2 or TRBV6-3 with TRBJ1-1, with D unresolved. V was shortened by 11 bases and J by 1 base, with 14 bases between the two germline ends. The germline gives CDR1 MNHEY, CDR2 SVGEGT. CDR3 length: 13 residues. The CDR3 DNA is TGTGCCGTACTCGGACGGGCGAACACTGAAGCTTTCTTT. Its translation is CAVLGRANTEAFF.

This clonotype appeared a few times. J is TRBJ1-5 and V is TRBV3-2. TRBV3-2 is labeled a pseudogene. This CDR3 spans 13 amino acids. CDR3 nucleotide sequence: TGTGCCAGCAGCCAAGAGCAGGACCAGCCCCAGCATTTT. Residues: CASSQEQDQPQHF.

This clonotype has a handful of counts. The V gene is TRBV28, the J gene TRBJ2-5; 8 bases are a match to TRBD2. Per germline, CDR1 MDHEN and CDR2 SYDVKM. The trim removed 2 bases at V and 4 bases at J, leaving 6 bases unmatched. This CDR3 comprises 15 residues. DNA for the CDR3: TGTGCCAGCAGTTTACCGAGCGGGGGCACAGAGACCCAGTACTTC. The encoded protein is CASSLPSGGTETQYF.

This clonotype was seen a few times. The chain carries TRBV10-3 and TRBJ2-1; 9 nucleotides match TRBD1. From germline, CDR1 is ENHRY and CDR2 SYGVKD. V was pared by 7 bases and J by 5 bases, with 3 bases of the junction left unmatched. The CDR3 runs to 13 residues. The CDR3 nucleotides read TGTGCCATCAAGAGACAGGGGGACAATGAGCAGTTCTTC. Translating gives CAIKRQGDNEQFF.

This clonotype has only a few counts. The rearrangement joins TRBV29-1 to TRBJ2-3; no reliable D call. CDR1 is SQVTM and CDR2 is ANQGSEA in the germline V gene. The CDR3 sequence is 14 residues long. V was cut by 5 bases and J by 4 bases, with 16 bases left in between. This CDR3 reads CSVKGSLGADTQYF. CDR3 DNA: TGCAGCGTTAAGGGTAGCCTAGGCGCAGATACGCAGTATTTT.

This clonotype was seen at least ten times. The chain joins TRBV11-2 to TRBJ2-1; 12 nucleotides agree with TRBD2. The V gene end was trimmed by 5 bases and the J gene end by 7 bases; junction bases not matched to a gene: 6. The CDR3 spans 15 residues. The V gene's germline CDR1 is SGHAT and CDR2 FQNNGV. The CDR3 protein is CASSLLAGGANEQFF. CDR3 DNA: TGTGCCAGCAGCCTCCTAGCGGGGGGGGCTAATGAGCAGTTCTTC.

The V gene is TRBV4-3, the J gene TRBJ2-7; no clear D gene. Germline values: CDR1 LGHNA, CDR2 YSLEER. The CDR3 runs to 15 residues. V lost 1 base to trimming and J lost 3 bases, with 13 bases between them. This CDR3 reads CASSQVGSRDYEQYF. The CDR3 bases are TGCGCCAGCAGCCAAGTGGGGTCAAGGGACTACGAGCAGTACTTC.

This chain connects TRBV5-1 to TRBJ1-3, with unresolved D. V lost 4 bases to trimming and J lost 0 bases, with 11 bases between them. Per the germline V gene, CDR1 is SGHRS and CDR2 is YFSETQ. The CDR3 has 15 residues. Here the CDR3 reads CASSAGLYSGNTIYF. The CDR3 DNA reads TGCGCCAGCAGCGCCGGACTGTACTCTGGAAACACCATATATTTT.

The chain is built from TRBV7-2 and TRBJ1-5; no reliable D call. CDR1 SGHTA and CDR2 FQGNSA come from the germline V gene. The CDR3 spans 14 residues. Between the trimmed V and J ends, which lost 0 bases and 5 bases, there was a span of 8 bases. In nucleotides, the CDR3 is TGTGCCAGCAGCTTAGCAGGGTTGTATCAGCCCCAGCATTTT. This gives the protein CASSLAGLYQPQHF.

This clonotype was detected ten times or more. The rearrangement joins TRBV7-2 to TRBJ2-2, with 8 bases matching TRBD2. Germline V gene lookup returns CDR1 SGHTA and CDR2 FQGNSA. V gave up 5 bases and J gave up 1 base; unmatched junction bases: 6. This CDR3 spans 16 amino acids. For the CDR3, the DNA is TGTGCCAGCAGCCGTAGGCTAGCGGGGAACACCGGGGAGCTGTTTTTT. Its protein is CASSRRLAGNTGELFF. Complete variable domain (other parts from reference TRBV7-2 and TRBJ2-2): GAGVSQSPSNKVTEKGKDVELRCDPISGHTALYWYRQSLGQGLEFLIYFQGNSAPDKSGLPSDRFSAERTGGSVSTLTIQRTQQEDSAVYLCASSRRLAGNTGELFFGEGSRLTVL.

This CDR3 is CASSLGTDQPQHF. The DNA for the CDR3 is TGCGCCAGCAGCCTGGGGACAGATCAGCCCCAGCATTTT. J is TRBJ1-5 and V is TRBV5-1; 7 nucleotides match TRBD1. CDR3 length: 13 amino acids. V lost 4 bases and J lost 5; bases outside the gene matches: 3. CDR1 and CDR2 (germline): SGHRS, YFSETQ. Using reference TRBV5-1 and TRBJ1-5 for the parts outside the CDR3, the full variable domain is KAGVTQTPRYLIKTRGQQVTLSCSPISGHRSVSWYQQTPGQGLQFLFEYFSETQRNKGNFPGRFSGRQFSNSRSEMNVSTLELGDSALYLCASSLGTDQPQHFGDGTRLSIL.

This clonotype was recorded many times. The rearrangement links TRBV10-3 to TRBJ2-7, with 7 bases that match TRBD2. CDR1 and CDR2 (germline): ENHRY, SYGVKD. The CDR3 sequence is 11 residues long. CDR3 sequence (DNA): TGTGCTTCGGGGGAGGGCTCCGAGCAGTACGTC. Translation gives CASGEGSEQYV.

This clonotype occurred a few times. The rearrangement uses TRBV27 and TRBJ1-2; 7 bases fit TRBD1. CDR1 is MNHEY and CDR2 is SMNVEV in the germline V gene (reference sequence). There are 15 residues in the CDR3. J gave up 0 bases and V 5 bases, and 6 bases lay outside the gene matches. CDR3 sequence: CASSLGQSPNYGYTF. As DNA, the CDR3 is TGTGCCAGCAGTCTGGGACAGAGCCCTAACTATGGCTACACCTTC.

This clonotype was recorded a few times. This sequence joins TRBV20-1 and TRBJ2-2; TRBD2 might be the D (6 bases). Trimming took off 3 bases at V and 7 bases at J, with 6 bases between the two ends. The CDR3 runs to 11 residues. Per the germline V gene, CDR1 is DFQATT and CDR2 is SNEGSKA (reference sequence). The CDR3: CSARRGGELFF. The CDR3 bases are TGCAGTGCTAGGCGGGGCGGGGAGCTGTTTTTT.

This rearrangement joins TRBV7-8 to TRBJ2-3; 8 bases line up with TRBD2. With V trimmed by 0 bases and J by 3 bases, 14 bases remained unmatched. Germline-derived CDR1 and CDR2 are SGHVS and FQNEAQ. CDR3 length equals 19 residues. Written as DNA, the CDR3 is TGTGCCAGCAGCTTAGCGTTTTTTCTTTCGGGGGGGCTGACAGATACGCAGTATTTT. Translated, it gives CASSLAFFLSGGLTDTQYF. The entire variable domain, with the rest obtained from reference TRBV7-8 and TRBJ2-3, is as follows: GAGVSQSPRYKVAKRGQDVALRCDPISGHVSLFWYQQALGQGPEFLTYFQNEAQLDKSGLPSDRFFAERPEGSVSTLKIQRTQQEDSAVYLCASSLAFFLSGGLTDTQYFGPGTRLTVL.

This sequence joins TRBV20-1 and TRBJ2-2; 8 bases map to TRBD1. The ends lost 6 bases at V and 0 bases at J; junction bases unmatched: 6. This CDR3 has 15 residues. Germline assignment: CDR1 DFQATT and CDR2 SNEGSKA (reference sequence). This CDR3 reads CSASRGPANTGELFF. CDR3 coding DNA: TGCAGTGCAAGCAGGGGGCCAGCGAACACCGGGGAGCTGTTTTTT.

This chain uses TRBV9 with TRBJ2-1; possibly TRBD2 for D (6 bases). The length of the CDR3 is 12 residues. V was shortened by 0 bases and J by 12 bases, with 10 bases between the two germline ends. Germline V gene lookup returns CDR1 SGDLS and CDR2 YYNGEE. CDR3 sequence reads: CASSVGGRRQFF. CDR3 bases: TGTGCCAGCAGCGTAGGAGGGAGGAGGCAGTTCTTC.

The chain uses TRBV6-5 and TRBJ2-3, with 8 positions matching TRBD2. The trim removed 5 bases at V and 6 bases at J, leaving 7 bases unmatched. Per the germline V gene, CDR1 is MNHEY and CDR2 is SVGAGI. CDR3 size: 14 residues. The CDR3 DNA reads as TGTGCCAGCAGTCGTCCGGGGGGGCCGGATACGCAGTATTTT. Translating it yields CASSRPGGPDTQYF.

This clonotype turned up a few times. V is TRBV12-3 or TRBV12-4 and J is TRBJ1-5; D possibly corresponds to TRBD1 (6 bases). The CDR3 sequence is 14 residues long. Trimming left V 4 bases short and J 6 bases short, with 13 bases between. The chain's CDR3 is CASSSLTGSQPQHF. The DNA of the CDR3 is TGTGCCAGCAGTTCGCTTACAGGGAGTCAGCCCCAGCATTTT.